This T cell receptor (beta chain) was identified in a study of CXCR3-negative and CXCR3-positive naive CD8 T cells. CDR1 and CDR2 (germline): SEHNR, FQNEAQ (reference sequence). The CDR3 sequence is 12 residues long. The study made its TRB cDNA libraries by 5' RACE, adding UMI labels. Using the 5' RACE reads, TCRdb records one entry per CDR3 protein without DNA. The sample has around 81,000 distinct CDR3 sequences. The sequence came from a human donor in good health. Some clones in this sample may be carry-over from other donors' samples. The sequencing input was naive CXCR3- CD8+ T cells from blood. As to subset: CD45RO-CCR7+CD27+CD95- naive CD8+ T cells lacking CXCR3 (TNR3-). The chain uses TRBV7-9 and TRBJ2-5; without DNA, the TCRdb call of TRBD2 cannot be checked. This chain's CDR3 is CASSPRGVTQYF.